This paragraph covers one TCR beta chain sequence. There are a few counts of this clonotype. No cognate antigen has been identified for it. Base qualities are not provided; no much larger clone lies one nucleotide away. The CDR3 covers 16 residues, taking in both the cysteine and the phenylalanine. Of the read, only the CDR3 DNA is kept; its 48 bases are in frame from base 1. V is reduced by 3 bases and J by 7 bases, leaving a spacing of 19 bases between them. CDR1 and CDR2, looked up from the germline V gene (reference sequence), are SEHNR and FQNEAQ. This sample was taken from a study of T cell repertoires in cytomegalovirus infection (dated by TCRdb to the late 2010s). In terms of the full investigation: Donor HLA type was relevant to the analysis, because carriage of CMV infection together with the matching HLA type was indicated by public TCR beta signatures.

The run used an Illumina HiSeq 1500. TCRdb's own reprocessing of the public reads used fastp at Q25 and MiXCR and kept productive beta chains. Each CDR3 protein appears once, grouped with its most common genes and DNA. Within this sample are approximately 140,000 distinct CDR3 sequences, with roughly a quarter of them counted one time only. 34% of the sample is taken by the ten largest. The research as a whole found: In both this cohort and an independent roughly 330-donor cohort, the cumulative frequency of public TCR beta family members distinguished carriers of CMV infection plus the relevant HLA type. The ex vivo response was dominated by HLA-C-restricted CMV-specific TCR beta clonotypes, which also provided the single most frequent clonotype in two of eight donors.

This receptor was taken from a human donor in good health (CMV status not recorded). Some clones in this sample may be carry-over from other donors' samples. The chain was built from TRBV7-9 and TRBJ2-1, and possibly TRBD1, on 5 matching bases. Sequenced input: PBMCs, sequenced either directly or after in vitro stimulation (not recorded which). The nucleotide sequence reads as follows: TGTGCCAGCAGCTTTACGCAGGGCCACCCTGATAATGAGCAGTTCTTC. Its protein is CASSFTQGHPDNEQFF.